This T cell receptor beta chain originates from a study of blood T cell repertoires in COVID-19. On the study more broadly: Samples taken during acute and convalescent COVID-19 were collected in the United States, Italy and Spain. From T cells, B-cell-depleted T cells, or PBMCs came the material, which was cDNA or gDNA.

Original processing methods: Reference gene primer amplification gave nucleated cell count estimates. Here immunoSEQ multiplex PCR was the method, and the copy in TCRdb shows in-frame clones only, minus some. Clone size and the V and J calls come from that table; the DNA yielded D and trimming. The sample gives 62,000 or so clones, under 80% of which show up once; approximately 5.3% is in the top ten. Source material: peripheral blood. The clonotype originates from a human donor in a cohort sampled during active COVID-19.

CDR3 loop: CASKRGSGGGTGELFF. In DNA, the CDR3 is TGTGCCAGCAAGCGGGGGAGCGGGGGCGGAACCGGGGAGCTGTTTTTT. The V and J genes are TRBV2 and TRBJ2-2; 8 nucleotides match TRBD2. This CDR3 contains 16 residues. J was trimmed by 5 bases and V by 7 bases; bases with no gene match: 12. Germline CDR1 reads SNHLY; CDR2 reads FYNNEI.